The rows below give T cell receptor beta chains drawn from one sample of a study of beta chain features in type 1 diabetes. TCRdb's copy holds only in-frame clones and misses some; the assay was immunoSEQ multiplex PCR. The top ten clones hold over 5% of a sample with 250,000 to 350,000 clones, less than 15% of them seen once. The sequencing sample was made of central memory CD4+ T cells from blood. These receptors were taken from a man younger than 40 in good health. CDR3s include the opening cysteine and the closing phenylalanine or tryptophan. D genes are given only for firm matches. Clone size is not always given. Where it is, it says once, few, many or a class for expanded clones.

>TRBV25-1|NA|TRBJ1-2|NA
TGTGCCAGCAGTGAATACCGAATGAGGGGCTACACCTTC
CASSEYRMRGYTF
>TRBV7-2|NA|TRBJ1-2|NA
TGTGCCAGCAGCTTAGGATTCGACGGGAACTATGGCTACACCTTC
CASSLGFDGNYGYTF
>TRBV10-2|NA|TRBJ2-1|TRBD2
TGCGCCAGCAGTCTAGCGGGAGGGGTCGATGAGCAGTTCTTC
CASSLAGGVDEQFF
>TRBV7-2|few|TRBJ2-5|TRBD2
TGTGCCAGCTGCCGGACTAGCGGGGTCGAGGAGACCCAGTACTTC
CASCRTSGVEETQYF
>TRBV6-1|few|TRBJ2-6|NA
TGTGCCAGCACCCTCCGGGGGACCGGGGCCAACGTCCTGACTTTC
CASTLRGTGANVLTF
>TRBV7-6|few|TRBJ2-5|NA
TGTGCCAGCAGCCCCTTTGGGGGTGGCCAAGAGACCCAGTACTTC
CASSPFGGGQETQYF
>TRBV23-1|NA|TRBJ2-5|NA
TGCGCCAGCAGCCACGAATCGTCGGACAGCCAAGAGACCCAGTACTTC
CASSHESSDSQETQYF
>TRBV7-8|NA|TRBJ2-5|NA
TGTGCCAGCGCCTCTTTAACCTCACCGTCCCAAGAGACCCAGTACTTC
CASASLTSPSQETQYF
>TRBV4-1|few|TRBJ1-3|NA
TGCGCCAGCAGCCGGGACCCTATCTCTGGAAACACCATATATTTT
CASSRDPISGNTIYF
>TRBV10-3|few|TRBJ1-2|NA
TGTGCCATCAGTGGGGCCAGAGACTCCCTAAACTATGGCTACACCTTC
CAISGARDSLNYGYTF
>TRBV7-2|few|TRBJ2-2|NA
TGTGCCAGCAGCTTTGAACAGGGCCGTAACACCGGGGAGCTGTTTTTT
CASSFEQGRNTGELFF
>TRBV7-6|many|TRBJ2-3|NA
TGTGCCAGCAGCTTACAGCTAGCGCATAGAGATACGCAGTATTTT
CASSLQLAHRDTQYF
>TRBV4-3|once|TRBJ1-2|NA
TGCGCCAGCAGCCAAGATAGAGGGTACGGTAACTATGGCTACACCTTC
CASSQDRGYGNYGYTF
>TRBV27|few|TRBJ2-5|TRBD1
TGTGCCAGCGGACAGGCGCAAGGGACCCAGTACTTC
CASGQAQGTQYF
>TRBV7-6|NA|TRBJ2-5|NA
TGTGCCAGCAGCCCCCACTCCGAGACCCAGTACTTC
CASSPHSETQYF
>TRBV6-5|few|TRBJ2-1|NA
TGTGCCACCCTAGCAGGGAACAATGAGCAGTTCTTC
CATLAGNNEQFF
>TRBV7-9|few|TRBJ2-3|TRBD2
TGTGCCAGCAGCTTCAGCACTAGCGGGAGCACAAATACGCAGTATTTT
CASSFSTSGSTNTQYF
>TRBV5-1|few|TRBJ2-2|TRBD1
TGCGCCAGCAGCTTGGCTCTTTCTTCTACAGGGGTCGGGGAGCTGTTTTTT
CASSLALSSTGVGELFF